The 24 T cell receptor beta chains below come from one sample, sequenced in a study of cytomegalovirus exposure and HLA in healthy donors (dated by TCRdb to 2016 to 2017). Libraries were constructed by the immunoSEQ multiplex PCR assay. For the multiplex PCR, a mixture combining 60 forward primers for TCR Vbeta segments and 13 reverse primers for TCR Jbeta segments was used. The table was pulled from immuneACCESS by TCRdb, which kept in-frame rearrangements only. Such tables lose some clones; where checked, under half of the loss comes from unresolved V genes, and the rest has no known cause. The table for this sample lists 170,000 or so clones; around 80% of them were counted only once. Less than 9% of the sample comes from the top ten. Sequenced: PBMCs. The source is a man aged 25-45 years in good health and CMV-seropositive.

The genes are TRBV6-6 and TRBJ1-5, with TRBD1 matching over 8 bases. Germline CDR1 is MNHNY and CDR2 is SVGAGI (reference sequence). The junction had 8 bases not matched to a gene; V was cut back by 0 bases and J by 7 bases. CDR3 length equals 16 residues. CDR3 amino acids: CASSYSPGQGGQPQHF. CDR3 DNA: TGTGCCAGCAGTTACTCCCCAGGACAGGGTGGACAGCCCCAGCATTTT.

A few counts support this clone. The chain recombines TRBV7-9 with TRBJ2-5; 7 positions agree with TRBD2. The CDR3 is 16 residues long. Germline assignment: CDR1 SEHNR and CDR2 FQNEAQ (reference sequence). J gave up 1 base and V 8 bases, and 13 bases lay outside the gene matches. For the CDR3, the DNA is TGTGCCAGCCTTCCGGGGGGAGAAGAAGCCCAAGAGACCCAGTACTTC. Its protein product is CASLPGGEEAQETQYF.

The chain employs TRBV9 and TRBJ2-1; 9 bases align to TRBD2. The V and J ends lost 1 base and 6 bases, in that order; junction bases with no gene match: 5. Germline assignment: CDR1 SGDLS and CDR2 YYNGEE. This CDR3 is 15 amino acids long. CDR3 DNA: TGTGCCAGCAGCGTAAGCGGGGGGACGATCAATGAGCAGTTCTTC. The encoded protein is CASSVSGGTINEQFF.

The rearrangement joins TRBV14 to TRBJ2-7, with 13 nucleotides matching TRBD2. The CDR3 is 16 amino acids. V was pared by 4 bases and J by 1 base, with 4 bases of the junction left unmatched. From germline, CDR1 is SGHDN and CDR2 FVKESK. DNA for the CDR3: TGTGCCAGCAGCCGCCAGACTAGCGGGGGGTCCTACGAGCAGTACTTC. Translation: CASSRQTSGGSYEQYF. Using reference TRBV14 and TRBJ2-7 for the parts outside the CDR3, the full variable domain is EAGVTQFPSHSVIEKGQTVTLRCDPISGHDNLYWYRRVMGKEIKFLLHFVKESKQDESGMPNNRFLAERTGGTYSTLKVQPAELEDSGVYFCASSRQTSGGSYEQYFGPGTRLTVT.

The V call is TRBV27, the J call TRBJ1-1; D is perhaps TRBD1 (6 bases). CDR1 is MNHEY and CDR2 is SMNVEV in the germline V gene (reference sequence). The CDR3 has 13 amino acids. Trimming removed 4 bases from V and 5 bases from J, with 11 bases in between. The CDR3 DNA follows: TGTGCCAGCAGTTCAGGGGCGCGGACTGAAGCTTTCTTT. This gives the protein CASSSGARTEAFF.

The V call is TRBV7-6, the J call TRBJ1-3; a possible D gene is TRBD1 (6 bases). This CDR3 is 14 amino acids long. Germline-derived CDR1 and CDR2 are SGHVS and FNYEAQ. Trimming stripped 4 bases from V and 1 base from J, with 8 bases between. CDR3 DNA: TGTGCCAGCAGCTCCGGGACATCTGGAAACACCATATATTTT. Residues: CASSSGTSGNTIYF.

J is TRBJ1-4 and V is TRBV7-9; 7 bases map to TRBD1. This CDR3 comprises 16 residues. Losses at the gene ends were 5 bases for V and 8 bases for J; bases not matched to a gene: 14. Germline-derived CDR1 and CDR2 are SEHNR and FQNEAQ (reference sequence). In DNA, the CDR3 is TGTGCCAGCAGCCATACAGTAAGGGGGCGTGAGGAAAAACTGTTTTTT. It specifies CASSHTVRGREEKLFF.

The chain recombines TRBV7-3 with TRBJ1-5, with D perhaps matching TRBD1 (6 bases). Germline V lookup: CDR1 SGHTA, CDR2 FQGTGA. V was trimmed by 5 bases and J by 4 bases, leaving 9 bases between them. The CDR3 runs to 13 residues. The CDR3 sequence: CASSQDRNQPQHF. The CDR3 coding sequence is TGTGCCAGCAGCCAAGACAGGAATCAGCCCCAGCATTTT.

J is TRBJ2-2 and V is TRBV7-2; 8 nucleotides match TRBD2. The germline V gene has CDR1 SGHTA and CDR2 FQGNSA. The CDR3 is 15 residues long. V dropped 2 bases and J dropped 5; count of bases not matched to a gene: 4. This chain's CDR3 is CASSLRGGLTGELFF. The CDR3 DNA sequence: TGTGCCAGCAGCTTACGGGGGGGCCTTACCGGGGAGCTGTTTTTT.

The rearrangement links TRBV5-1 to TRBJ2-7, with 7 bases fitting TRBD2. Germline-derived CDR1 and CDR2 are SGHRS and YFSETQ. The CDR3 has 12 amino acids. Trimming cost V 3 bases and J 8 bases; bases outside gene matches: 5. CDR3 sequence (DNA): TGCGCCAGCAGCTGGGGGGAGGGTAAGCAGTACTTC. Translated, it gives CASSWGEGKQYF.

CDR3 nucleotides: TGTGCCAGTAGTATGGGCCCCTACGAGCAGTACTTC. This encodes CASSMGPYEQYF. The rearrangement links TRBV19 to TRBJ2-7; D remains unclear. Trimming left V 3 bases short and J 2 bases short, with 5 bases between. The germline V gene has CDR1 LNHDA and CDR2 SQIVND (reference sequence). The CDR3 is made up of 12 amino acids.

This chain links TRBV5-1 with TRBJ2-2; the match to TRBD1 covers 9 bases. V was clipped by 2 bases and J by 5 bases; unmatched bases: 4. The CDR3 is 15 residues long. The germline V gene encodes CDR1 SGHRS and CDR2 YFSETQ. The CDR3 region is CASSFPQGATGELFF. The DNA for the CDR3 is TGCGCCAGCAGCTTTCCACAGGGGGCTACCGGGGAGCTGTTTTTT.

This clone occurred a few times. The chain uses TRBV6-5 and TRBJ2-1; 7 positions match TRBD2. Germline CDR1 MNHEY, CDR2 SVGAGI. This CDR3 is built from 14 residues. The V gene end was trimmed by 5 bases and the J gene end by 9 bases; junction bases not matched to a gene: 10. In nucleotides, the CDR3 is TGTGCCAGCAGTGAAACTAGCGAGGCACCTGAGCAGTTCTTC. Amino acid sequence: CASSETSEAPEQFF.

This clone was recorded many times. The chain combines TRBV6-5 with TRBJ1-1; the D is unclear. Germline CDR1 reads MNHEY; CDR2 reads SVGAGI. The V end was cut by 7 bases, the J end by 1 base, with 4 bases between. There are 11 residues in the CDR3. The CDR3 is CASTGNTEAFF. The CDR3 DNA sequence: TGTGCCAGCACCGGGAACACTGAAGCTTTCTTT.

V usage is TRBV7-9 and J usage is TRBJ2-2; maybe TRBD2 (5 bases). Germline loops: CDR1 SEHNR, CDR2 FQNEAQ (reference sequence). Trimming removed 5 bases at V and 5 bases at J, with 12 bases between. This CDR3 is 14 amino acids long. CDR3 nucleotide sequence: TGTGCCAGCAGCCCGAGCCCGGGGACCGGGGAGCTGTTTTTT. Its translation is CASSPSPGTGELFF.

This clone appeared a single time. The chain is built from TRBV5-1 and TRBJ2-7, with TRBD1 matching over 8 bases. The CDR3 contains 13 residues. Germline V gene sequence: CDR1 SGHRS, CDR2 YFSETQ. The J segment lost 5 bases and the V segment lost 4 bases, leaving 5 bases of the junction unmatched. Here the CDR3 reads CASSRQGSHEQYF. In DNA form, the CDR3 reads TGCGCCAGCAGCAGACAGGGGTCTCACGAGCAGTACTTC.

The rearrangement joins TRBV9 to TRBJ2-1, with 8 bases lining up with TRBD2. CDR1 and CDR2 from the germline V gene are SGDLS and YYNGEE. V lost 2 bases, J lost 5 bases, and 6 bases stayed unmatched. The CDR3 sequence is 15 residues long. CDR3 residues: CASSVGGRSNNEQFF. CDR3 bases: TGTGCCAGCAGCGTCGGCGGGAGGTCTAACAATGAGCAGTTCTTC.

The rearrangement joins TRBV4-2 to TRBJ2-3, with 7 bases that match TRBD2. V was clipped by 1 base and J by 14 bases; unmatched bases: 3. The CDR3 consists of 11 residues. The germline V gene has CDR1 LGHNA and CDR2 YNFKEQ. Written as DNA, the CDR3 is TGTGCCAGCAGCCAAGGTCTAGCGGTGTATTTT. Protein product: CASSQGLAVYF.

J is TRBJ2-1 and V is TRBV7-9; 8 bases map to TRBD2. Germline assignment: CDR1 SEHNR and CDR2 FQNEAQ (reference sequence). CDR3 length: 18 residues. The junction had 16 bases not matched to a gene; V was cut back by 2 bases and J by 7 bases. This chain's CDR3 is CASSLYGEREFDGNEQFF. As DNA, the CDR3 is TGTGCCAGCAGCTTATATGGCGAGCGGGAGTTTGATGGGAATGAGCAGTTCTTC.

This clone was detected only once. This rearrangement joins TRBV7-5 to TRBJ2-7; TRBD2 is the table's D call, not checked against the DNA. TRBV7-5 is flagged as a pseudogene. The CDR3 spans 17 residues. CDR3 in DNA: TGTGCCAGAAGCGCGACGTCCCTTAGCGGGGAAGGCAACGAGCAGTACTTC. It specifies CARSATSLSGEGNEQYF.

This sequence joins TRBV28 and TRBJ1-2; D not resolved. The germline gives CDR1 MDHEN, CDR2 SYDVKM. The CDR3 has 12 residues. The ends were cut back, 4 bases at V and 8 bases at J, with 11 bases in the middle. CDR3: CASSSRLLGYTF. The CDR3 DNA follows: TGTGCCAGCAGTTCCCGACTCCTGGGCTACACCTTC.

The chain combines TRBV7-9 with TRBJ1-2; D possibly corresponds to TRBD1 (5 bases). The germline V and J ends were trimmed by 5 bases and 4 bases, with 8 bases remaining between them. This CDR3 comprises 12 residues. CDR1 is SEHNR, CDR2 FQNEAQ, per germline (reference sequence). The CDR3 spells CASSGDSYGYTF. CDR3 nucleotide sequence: TGTGCCAGCAGCGGAGACAGCTATGGCTACACCTTC.

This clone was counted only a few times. CDR3 nucleotides: TGTGCCAGCAGTTACTCGACAGGCTCAAATCAGCCCCAGCATTTT. This sequence encodes CASSYSTGSNQPQHF. V usage is TRBV6-5 and J usage is TRBJ1-5, with D possibly being TRBD1 (6 bases). The CDR3 consists of 15 residues. Trimming stripped 0 bases from V and 4 bases from J, with 10 bases between. CDR1 is MNHEY, CDR2 SVGAGI, per germline.

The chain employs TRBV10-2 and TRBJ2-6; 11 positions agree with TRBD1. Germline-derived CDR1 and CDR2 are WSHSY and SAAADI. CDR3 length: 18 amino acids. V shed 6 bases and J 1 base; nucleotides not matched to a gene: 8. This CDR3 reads CASSDRTGGASGANVLTF. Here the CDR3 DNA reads TGCGCCAGCAGCGACAGGACAGGGGGCGCGTCTGGGGCCAACGTCCTGACTTTC.